This T cell receptor (beta chain) was found in a study of blood T cell repertoires in COVID-19. The assay was immunoSEQ multiplex PCR, and TCRdb's table has in-frame clones only and misses some. The sample includes 150,000 to 200,000 clones, around nine tenths seen only once; the top ten take roughly 3.5%. The CDR3 spans 13 residues. Germline CDR1 reads SGHRS; CDR2 reads YFSETQ. V was cut by 3 bases and J by 4 bases, with 8 bases left in between. The rearrangement joins TRBV5-1 to TRBJ2-1; D is uncertain. The TCR was taken from a man between 70 and 80 years old with acute or convalescent COVID-19. Sequenced: peripheral blood. This CDR3 reads CASSWRGYNEQFF. Here the CDR3 DNA reads TGCGCCAGCAGCTGGAGAGGATACAATGAGCAGTTCTTC.